The 12 T cell receptor beta chains below come from one sample, sequenced in a study of CD8 T cells in Susac syndrome. RNA, at 0.5 to 1 ug, was reverse transcribed with random hexamers. MiXCR was run by TCRdb on the immunoSEQ multiplex PCR reads, yielding one entry per CDR3 protein. There are 90,000 to 150,000 distinct CDR3 sequences in the sample; about 95% occur only once, and more than 0.095% lies in the top ten. The specimen sequenced was CD4+ T cells from PBMCs. These receptors were obtained from a human donor in good health.

The rearrangement uses TRBV29-1 and TRBJ1-2, with D hard to call. The V and J ends lost 0 bases and 6 bases respectively, with 14 bases between them. The CDR3 length is 14 residues. Germline V gene sequence: CDR1 SQVTM, CDR2 ANQGSEA. The CDR3 DNA follows: TGCAGCGTTGAAGAGGTCCCGGAAAAGGATGGCTACACCTTC. Its translation is CSVEEVPEKDGYTF.

The chain employs TRBV29-1 and TRBJ2-3; D gene ambiguous. CDR3 length: 14 residues. Per the germline V gene, CDR1 is SQVTM and CDR2 is ANQGSEA. V was trimmed by 4 bases and J by 5 bases, leaving 16 bases between them. CDR3 DNA: TGCAGCGTTGGGAAGGCGCAAGCAGGAGATACGCAGTATTTT. It specifies CSVGKAQAGDTQYF.

This clonotype was detected once. V usage is TRBV6-5 and J usage is TRBJ1-2, with a tentative D call TRBD1 (5 bases). Germline values: CDR1 MNHEY, CDR2 SVGAGI. V was shortened by 2 bases and J by 4 bases, with 11 bases between the two germline ends. CDR3 size: 14 residues. CDR3 nucleotide sequence: TGTGCCAGCAGTTACGGCCAGGGCGGCTATGGCTACACCTTC. Encoded protein: CASSYGQGGYGYTF.

The J gene is TRBJ1-1, the V gene TRBV29-1, with a tentative D call TRBD1 (6 bases). CDR1 and CDR2 from the germline V gene are SQVTM and ANQGSEA. With 6 bases removed from V and 4 bases from J, the gap between germline ends came to 18 bases. CDR3 length: 14 amino acids. The CDR3 bases are TGCAGCGTCCCCCCGGGGGCGAAGGCCACTGAAGCTTTCTTT. Translated, it gives CSVPPGAKATEAFF. Complete variable domain (other parts from reference TRBV29-1 and TRBJ1-1): SAVISQKPSRDICQRGTSLTIQCQVDSQVTMMFWYRQQPGQSLTLIATANQGSEATYESGFVIDKFPISRPNLTFSTLTVSNMSPEDSSIYLCSVPPGAKATEAFFGQGTRLTVV.

A single count supports this clonotype. The chain carries TRBV28 and TRBJ2-2; 9 bases match TRBD1. Germline V gene data show CDR1 as MDHEN and CDR2 as SYDVKM. V was clipped by 7 bases and J by 5 bases; unmatched bases: 5. The CDR3 extends over 14 amino acids. The CDR3 DNA is TGTGCCAGCAAAGGGACAGGGTTGACCGGGGAGCTGTTTTTT. Its translation: CASKGTGLTGELFF.

This sequence joins TRBV2 and TRBJ1-2; D may be TRBD1 (6 bases). The CDR3 length is 13 residues. Looked up from germline, CDR1 is SNHLY and CDR2 is FYNNEI. The V and J ends lost 3 bases and 7 bases respectively, with 12 bases between them. In DNA, the CDR3 is TGTGCCAGCAGTGACACAGGGTACGGTGGCTACACCTTC. Translating gives CASSDTGYGGYTF.

This chain uses TRBV15 with TRBJ2-7; TRBD1 matches at 9 bases. The germline V gene has CDR1 LNHNV and CDR2 YYDKDF (reference sequence). The CDR3 has 14 residues. With 5 bases clipped from V and 0 bases from J, the junction kept 2 bases outside the gene matches. The CDR3 DNA is TGTGCCACCAGCCGGGACAGGGCCTCCTACGAGCAGTACTTC. Its translation is CATSRDRASYEQYF.

This clonotype was picked up a small number of times. The chain carries TRBV7-3 and TRBJ2-3; D might be TRBD1 (5 bases). The V end lost 0 bases, the J end lost 0 bases, and 7 bases lay between the germline ends. Germline CDR1 reads SGHTA; CDR2 reads FQGTGA. The CDR3 runs to 15 residues. CDR3 sequence (DNA): TGTGCCAGCAGCTTAACATCAGGGAGCACAGATACGCAGTATTTT. Its translation is CASSLTSGSTDTQYF.

The gene calls are TRBV7-9 and TRBJ2-2; maybe TRBD2 (6 bases). Germline loops: CDR1 SEHNR, CDR2 FQNEAQ (reference sequence). This CDR3 comprises 18 residues. Trimming left V 2 bases short and J 6 bases short, with 22 bases between. CDR3 sequence reads: CASSLRTQGIGLPGELFF. CDR3 coding DNA: TGTGCCAGCAGCTTACGCACCCAGGGTATTGGACTACCCGGGGAGCTGTTTTTT.

The V and J genes are TRBV19 and TRBJ1-6; D gene ambiguous. CDR1 and CDR2 (germline): LNHDA, SQIVND (reference sequence). The CDR3 is 14 residues long. Trimming left V 6 bases short and J 7 bases short, with 13 bases between. CDR3 sequence (DNA): TGTGCCAGTAGCCCATCTTCGGAAAATTCACCCCTCCACTTT. Its protein is CASSPSSENSPLHF.

The chain couples TRBV20-1 to TRBJ2-1, with D unresolved. With 6 bases removed from V and 5 bases from J, the gap between germline ends came to 5 bases. Germline assignment: CDR1 DFQATT and CDR2 SNEGSKA (reference sequence). The CDR3 contains 10 residues. CDR3 DNA: TGCAGTGCCATGAACAATGAGCAGTTCTTC. Its protein is CSAMNNEQFF.

The chain links TRBV6-5 to TRBJ2-2, with D possibly being TRBD2 (6 bases). This CDR3 has 12 amino acids. Trimming removed 5 bases from V and 12 bases from J, with 13 bases in between. CDR1 MNHEY and CDR2 SVGAGI come from the germline V gene. CDR3 amino acids: CASSRRLDKLFF. As DNA, the CDR3 is TGTGCCAGCAGTCGGCGACTAGATAAGCTGTTTTTT.